This T cell receptor beta chain was sequenced in a study of shared clonotypes between healthy human individuals (dated by TCRdb to 2018 to 2020). For the study in its entirety: The cohort included three men and two women between 18 and 49 years of age. To increase sequencing depth and limit assay-specific biases, TCR repertoire library preparation and sequencing were carried out by different laboratories using diverse techniques. Between about 0.94 and 10 billion PBMCs per donor were obtained by leukapheresis. The study deeply sequenced blood TCR repertoires of five healthy adults to estimate repertoire size and the extent of clonotype sharing between individuals. Overall study outcomes, separate from this receptor: Because the study included only a small number of donors, the genetic and exposure-history diversity represented was limited. Only blood was sampled, and tissue TCR repertoires likely differ from those in blood. Pairwise subsampling indicated that sequencing depth was expected to affect the degree of clonotype sharing among donors.

The donors were healthy, HIV-negative adults who had no recently reported acute infections or vaccinations. Every donor was a Caucasian adult residing in Nashville, Tennessee, USA. For unsorted samples, tens of millions of PBMCs were counted, and genomic DNA was extracted using the QIAamp DNA Blood Mini kit. After blood collection by leukapheresis, PBMCs were isolated using Ficoll-Histopaque density gradient centrifugation and then cryopreserved in the vapor phase of liquid nitrogen. Using the deep immunoSEQ assay, multiplex PCR amplified TCR CDR3 regions from genomic DNA. Extracted genomic DNA from each cell subset was spread evenly across all wells of several immunoSEQ 96-well plates, with each plate serving as a replicate. For unsorted PBMC, 300 ng genomic DNA, equal to roughly 33,000 T cell genomes, was loaded into each replicate PCR. Ten immunoSEQ deep assay plates were used to sequence the unsorted PBMC genomic DNA. Purified libraries were measured with a Qubit 3.0 fluorometer, size-checked on a Bioanalyzer 2100, and measured again with the KAPA Library Quantification kit. A separate single-read 150-cycle Illumina NextSeq 550 flow cell was used to sequence each immunoSEQ 96-well plate. The source study handled its data this way. Because only junctional sequences without quality scores were contained in the immunoSEQ output, filtering matching that applied to full-length reads could not be performed. Sequences were annotated with PyIR, a Python wrapper for IgBLAST v1.9, and V/J genes and CDR3 were assigned using IMGT germline references. Reads were removed for weak V/J assignments (E-value above 1e-6), missing CDR3, stop codons, out-of-frame junctions, or ambiguous translated residues. V3J clonotypes were defined as sequences sharing the same inferred V gene, J gene, and CDR3 amino acid sequence. Percentage overlap between repertoires was calculated by dividing the number of shared unique clonotypes by the size of the smaller repertoire. RTK rarefaction, the Chao1 estimator, and Recon v2.1 estimates of unobserved clonotypes were used to assess repertoire richness. Not all clones reach the TCRdb copy of this immuneACCESS table, which keeps in-frame sequences only. Checked studies attribute under half of the gap to unresolved V genes and leave the rest unexplained. The V and J calls and the clone size are those of that table, but D and trimming were determined from the DNA. This sample is represented by 530,000 or so clones; about 79% of them were singletons. The ten largest account for around an eighth of the sample.

Worth noting for this clone: No antigen is known for it. No much larger clonotype is one base removed from it; base qualities were not supplied.

The TCR sequence derives from a woman in her thirties or forties in good health. Some clones in this sample may be carry-over from other donors' samples. The source material was PBMCs.

The DNA sequence reads TGTGCCAGCAGCGACAGGACAGGGACGTCCTACAATGAGCAGTTCTTC. This is translated as CASSDRTGTSYNEQFF. The chain is made from TRBV7-3 and TRBJ2-1, and 8 junctional nucleotides match TRBD1. In the germline V gene, CDR1 corresponds to SGHTA and CDR2 to FQGTGA. Clipping removes 5 bases from V and 1 base from J, with 7 as the unmatched junction base count. The CDR3 has 16 amino acids, counting the end cysteine and phenylalanine. Just CDR3 DNA is preserved here, 48 bases in frame from base 1.